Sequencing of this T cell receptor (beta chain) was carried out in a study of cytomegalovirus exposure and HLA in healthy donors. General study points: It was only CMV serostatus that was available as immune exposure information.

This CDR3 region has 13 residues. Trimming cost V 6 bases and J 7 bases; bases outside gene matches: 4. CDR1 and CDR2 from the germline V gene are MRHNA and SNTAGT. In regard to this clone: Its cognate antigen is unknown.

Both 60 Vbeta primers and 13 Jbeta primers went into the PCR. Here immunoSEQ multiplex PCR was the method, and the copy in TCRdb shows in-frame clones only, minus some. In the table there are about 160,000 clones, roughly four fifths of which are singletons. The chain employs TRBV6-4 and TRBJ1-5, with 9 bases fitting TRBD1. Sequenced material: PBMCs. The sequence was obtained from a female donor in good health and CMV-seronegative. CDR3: CASSPDRGQPQHF. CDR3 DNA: TGTGCCAGCAGCCCGGACAGGGGCCAGCCCCAGCATTTT.